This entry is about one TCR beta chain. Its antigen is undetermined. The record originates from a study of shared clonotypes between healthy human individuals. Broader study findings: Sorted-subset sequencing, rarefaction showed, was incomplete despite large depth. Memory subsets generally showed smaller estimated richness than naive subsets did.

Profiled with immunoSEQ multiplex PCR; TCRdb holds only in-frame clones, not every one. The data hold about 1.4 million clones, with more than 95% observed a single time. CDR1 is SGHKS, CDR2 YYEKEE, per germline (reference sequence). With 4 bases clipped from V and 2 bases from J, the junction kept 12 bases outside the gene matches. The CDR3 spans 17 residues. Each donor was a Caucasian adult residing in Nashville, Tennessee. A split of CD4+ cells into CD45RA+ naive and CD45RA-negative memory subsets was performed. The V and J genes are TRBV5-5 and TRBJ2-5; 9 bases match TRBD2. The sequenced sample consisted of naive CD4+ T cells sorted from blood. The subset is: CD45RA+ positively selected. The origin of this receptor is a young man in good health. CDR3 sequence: CASSLAPTSGPQETQYF. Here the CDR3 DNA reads TGTGCCAGCAGCCTAGCCCCGACTAGCGGCCCTCAAGAGACCCAGTACTTC.